What follows are 2 T cell receptor beta chains derived from one specimen sequenced in a study of beta chain features in type 1 diabetes. Broader study findings: Shorter TCRB CDR3s, moderately but significantly so, were found in Type 1 diabetes patients in all four CD4+ subsets.

Expressed TCRB transcripts were sequenced because the entire RNA isolate underwent reverse transcription. Clones were read by immunoSEQ multiplex PCR, and TCRdb kept only the in-frame ones, dropping some. The table shows a few hundred thousand clones, with less than 15% occurring only once. Their antigens are not known. The sequenced sample consisted of naive CD4+ T cells from blood. The receptors originated from a woman younger than 30 with type 1 diabetes.

The chain recombines TRBV28 with TRBJ1-2; TRBD1 agrees at 8 bases. Germline CDR1 reads MDHEN; CDR2 reads SYDVKM. The CDR3 has 13 residues. V lost 7 bases, J lost 5 bases, and 6 bases stayed unmatched. The CDR3 DNA follows: TGTGCCAGCAAAACAGGGGGACGGTATGGCTACACCTTC. Residues: CASKTGGRYGYTF.

V and J are TRBV28 and TRBJ1-1; TRBD1 is a possible D gene (5 bases). Germline V gene sequence: CDR1 MDHEN, CDR2 SYDVKM. The CDR3 spans 12 residues. V was clipped by 5 bases and J by 4 bases, with 8 bases between them. CDR3 loop: CASSPGITEAFF. The CDR3 bases are TGTGCCAGCAGTCCAGGGATCACTGAAGCTTTCTTT.